This T cell receptor beta chain is drawn from a study of cytomegalovirus exposure and HLA in healthy donors (dated by TCRdb to about 2017). Regarding the complete study: An earlier analysis of approximately 640 of the donors reported approximately 300 Gb of sequence data and 100 million to 140 million unique TCR beta sequences from 150 million to 200 million T cells. The study was designed to test whether signatures of past pathogen exposure could be identified by cataloging public T cell receptors. Alongside the repertoire data, information on donor age, sex, ethnicity and CMV serostatus was compiled. Genome-wide SNP genotypes for about 60% of the roughly 700 donors were used in a later genetic analysis, which treated that subset as a discovery cohort. HLA typing covered class I and class II loci at four-digit resolution. High-throughput TCR immunosequencing, statistical association of individual TCRs with disease status, and machine learning were combined to predict cytomegalovirus infection status. The number of donors typed differed by locus, with 629-630 for A, B, C, DRB1 and DQB1, roughly 550 for DQA1, under 610 for DPA1, and around 460 for DPB1. To decide whether each TCR beta V gene segment behaved as functional or pseudogenic, an earlier analysis of approximately 600 of the donors relied on high-throughput TCR beta sequencing. Among about 370 genotyped donors of the cohort, an average of roughly 230,000 unique TCR beta nucleotide sequences was sequenced per donor, of which about 18% were non-productive. The genetic ancestry cluster associated with self-reported Caucasian donors included 70% to 85% of the roughly 400 genotyped donors. The study profiled the T cell repertoires of more than 500 subjects by immunosequencing and related them to cytomegalovirus serostatus. In addition to the first cohort of 500 to 850 subjects, a separate validation cohort of 120 different subjects was used. To study patterns of TCR occurrence, a later analysis re-analyzed previously published TCR beta repertoires from just over 650 donors and added high-resolution HLA genotyping. All discovery cohort repertoires had been generated on a single sequencing platform. Around 320 gigabases of sequencing data and tens of millions of unique TCR sequences were included in an early release covering 500 to 750 HLA-typed donors. The later analysis used no new phenotypic data to find candidate immune exposures, relying instead on TCR beta sequences and their occurrence across donors. About 5 DR-DQ haplotypes were handled as single units for association and clustering, since linkage in the cohort was strong.

The cohort consisted of 666 healthy bone marrow donors. At the time of sampling, every cohort member was nominally healthy, though immune exposures that went unrecorded were likely present. The donor was CMV seropositive and belonged to the group of about 290 seropositive cohort members. Every donor gave a peripheral blood sample, and the peripheral blood mononuclear cells from that sample were used for TCR beta sequencing. The Qiagen DNeasy Blood Extraction Kit was used to extract genomic DNA from the blood cell samples. The investigation overall reported the following: In a later analysis, HLA-associated TCR beta chains showed more clonal expansion and lower generation probabilities than non-associated chains that were equally common. The sequencing pipeline was judged likely to have produced a cluster of highly shared sequence variants as a technical artifact. Cytomegalovirus status was reported to be diagnosed by the classifier with high specificity and sensitivity in both the original and validation cohorts. In vitro tests confirmed that a few of the cytomegalovirus-associated TCR beta chains recognize cytomegalovirus antigens. In the study, 150 to 200 TCR beta chains were listed as associated with cytomegalovirus. Because counts were too low, roughly 18 rarely observed V segments, including chromosome 9 orphons, were left out of the earlier analysis of over 550 of the donors. In a later analysis, 15,000 to 20,000 TCR beta sequences were associated with specific HLA alleles at a false discovery rate of 0.05. According to a later analysis, parvovirus B19, influenza, CMV and Epstein-Barr virus appeared linked to several top co-occurrence clusters. According to a later genetic analysis, donors in an Asian-associated ancestry cluster had fewer N-insertions in productive TCRs than the approximately 650-donor mean. Most TCR sequences were seen in very few donors, while some public TCRs were found in many individuals. Because HLA typing was missing for some donors at each locus, association tests included only the typed subset. Assigning TCR associations to individual alleles was difficult when HLA alleles, especially DR and DQ, strongly co-occurred. Presence/absence analyses assumed roughly uniform sequencing depth across donors, an assumption that may not hold. The cohort was sequenced for TCR beta chains only, and without alpha or paired-chain data the features that could be detected were limited. The only immune exposure information available for the cohort was CMV serostatus. A further reported finding was that TCR beta sequences accurately predicted the HLA-A and HLA-B alleles for most subjects in the first cohort. A later genetic analysis associated a missense DCLRE1C variant with V-gene and J-gene trimming of TCR beta chains, and an independent cohort replicated the association. Some IMGT-functional V segments, including TRBV6-2 and TRBV6-3, could not be distinguished by the 87-base-pair reads and were therefore excluded. Linkage disequilibrium might explain the correlated functional status among segregating V segments, but an unknown experimental factor could not be ruled out. The authors suggested that the approach could potentially be extended to other disease states and immunological phenotypes. In an earlier analysis of about 600 of the donors, most TCR beta V segments appeared in productive rearrangements about 90% or about 30% of the time, broadly matching IMGT annotations. In a later analysis, most CMV-associated TCR beta chains were found to appear HLA-restricted, with HLA associations seemingly driven largely by CMV exposure. A later analysis found that TCR association rates varied across HLA loci, with DRB1 alleles showing the most associated TCRs and HLA-C alleles the fewest.

Regarding this clone: The clone's antigen remains unknown. Base quality data are lacking; no much larger clone is found one base away.

The CDR3 has 17 amino acids, counting the end cysteine and phenylalanine. Only the CDR3 portion is preserved as DNA: 51 bases, with reading frame beginning at the first base. The germline ends are 21 bases apart after V is trimmed by 3 bases and J by 6 bases. Taken from the germline V gene (reference sequence), the CDR1 and CDR2 loops are LNHDA and SQIVND. Library creation used the immunoSEQ multiplex PCR assay. For the multiplex PCR, a mixture combining 60 forward primers for TCR Vbeta segments and 13 reverse primers for TCR Jbeta segments was used. Amplification of the CDR3 region of rearranged TCR beta genes was performed with a multiplex PCR assay on genomic DNA. The amplified TCR beta libraries were sequenced on the Illumina HiSeq System as 87-base-pair reads. The published analysis was carried out like this. Across the roughly 640 repertoires, a later analysis counted tens of millions of unique TCR beta chains, approximately 12 million of which were shared by at least two donors. A nearest-neighbor algorithm error-corrected the raw reads and collapsed the reads into unique sequences, merging closely related sequences to remove PCR and sequencing errors. CDR3 sequences were aligned to IMGT reference sequences to assign V, D and J gene segments. Each retained sequence needed at least a six-nucleotide match to both a V gene segment and a J gene segment. Rearrangements were classified as productive when the CDR3 lacked stop codons and remained in frame with V and J, and all other rearrangements were classified as non-productive. Following IMGT convention, CDR3 was defined as the stretch from the second conserved V-encoded cysteine up to the conserved J-encoded phenylalanine. The earlier analysis of some 550 of the donors excluded any sequence lacking an unambiguous match to a single V gene segment. An earlier analysis of 450 to 650 of the donors called V segments functional above 56.7% productive rearrangements and segregating when the between-donor standard deviation exceeded 5%. A statistical classification framework was developed to diagnose cytomegalovirus status using the catalog of TCR beta chain sequences. A later analysis assigned V and J genes by comparing TCR nucleotide sequences with IMGT/GENE-DB human TR gene sequences. In a later analysis, CDR3 sequences and most-parsimonious VDJ recombination scenarios were assigned using the TCRdist pipeline. A later analysis defined each TCR beta chain by its CDR3 amino acid sequence plus V-gene family, and excluded reads lacking a unique V-gene family. A later analysis removed 450 to 600 highly shared, low-generation-probability nucleotide sequences to deal with suspected cross-contamination and a sequencing artifact. For each public chain, a later analysis derived a clonal expansion index from normalized ranks of inferred template counts within each repertoire. Generation probabilities in a later analysis came from a VDJ recombination model fitted to out-of-frame rearrangements, and those results were checked against IGoR. Hypergeometric tests were used in a later analysis to score TCR-TCR, TCR-HLA and TCR-CMV co-occurrence, with a repertoire-size bias correction applied to the TCR pairs. In a later analysis, false discovery rates were estimated by permuting HLA or CMV assignments 20 times. In a later analysis, co-occurring TCRs were grouped with DBSCAN, and TCRdist sequence similarity was added when clustering was performed within HLA-allele-positive subsets. For co-occurrence clustering, repertoires with fewer than 30,000 or more than 120,000 public chains were excluded, along with four to six repertoires with anomalous nucleotide sharing. Held by TCRdb, this immuneACCESS table contains in-frame sequences only and omits some clones. Under half of the omission traces to an unresolved V gene where checked; the cause of the rest is unknown. Clonal size and the V and J genes are those of that table, whereas D and trimming came from the DNA. The sample yields 150,000 to 160,000 clones; about 80% were counted once. Together, the top ten hold under 8% of the sample.

Sequencing was done on a sample of PBMCs. This receptor was taken from a woman aged 50 to 60 in good health and CMV-seropositive. In this chain, TRBV19 is recombined with TRBJ1-5, with the D gene not clear enough to name. This receptor has the CDR3 CASSIPEGRVFGQPQHF. The nucleotide sequence reads as follows: TGTGCCAGTAGTATTCCGGAGGGAAGGGTATTTGGTCAGCCCCAGCATTTT.